These 3 T cell receptor beta chains originate from one sample sequenced in a study of post-analysis software for immune sequencing data. Findings and limits, study-wide: There were a few TRBV segments more frequent in patients than controls, and TRBV5-6, TRBV5-1 and TRBV20-1 were among them.

Included in the TCR beta cDNA libraries were unique molecular identifiers. TCRdb reanalysed the PCR reads using MiXCR and keeps one entry per CDR3 protein. The repertoire has a few hundred thousand distinct CDR3 sequences, 39% of them found once; the top ten carry about 7.6%. No antigens are known for them. Sequences were obtained from blood. Receptor source: a girl aged 2-10 years with multiple sclerosis.

The rearrangement links TRBV5-1 to TRBJ1-6; the D gene is possibly TRBD1 (5 bases). This CDR3 spans 15 amino acids. Germline V lookup: CDR1 SGHRS, CDR2 YFSETQ. The V end lost 1 base, the J end lost 10 bases, and 15 bases lay between the germline ends. DNA for the CDR3: TGCGCCAGCAGCTTGAGTGTCAGGGTTGGATCACCCCTCCACTTT. This encodes CASSLSVRVGSPLHF.

This rearrangement joins TRBV4-1 to TRBJ2-5; D is possibly TRBD2 (6 bases). CDR1 is MGHRA, CDR2 YSYEKL, per germline. The CDR3 sequence is 13 residues long. Trimming stripped 0 bases from V and 11 bases from J, with 13 bases between. DNA for the CDR3: TGCGCCAGCAGCCAAGATTCGTGGGGGGAACAGTACTTC. Translated: CASSQDSWGEQYF.

The chain has TRBV20-1 and TRBJ2-7; possibly TRBD1 or TRBD2 for D (5 bases each). The CDR3 is 14 residues long. The germline V and J ends were trimmed by 0 bases and 2 bases, with 11 bases remaining between them. Per the germline V gene, CDR1 is DFQATT and CDR2 is SNEGSKA (reference sequence). DNA of the CDR3: TGCAGTGCTAGAGATTTGCAGGGACCCTACGAGCAGTACTTC. Translation gives CSARDLQGPYEQYF.